This T cell receptor (beta chain) was sequenced in a study of stem cell transplantation in POMP-related autoinflammatory disease (dated by TCRdb to 2020 to 2023). Regarding the research as a whole: The study hypothesis was that defective thymoproteasomes impair MHC class I-dependent CD8+ T-cell differentiation and positive selection, which skews the TRB repertoire. Prior to transplant, the patients had skewing toward CD4+ naive T cells, low CD8+ T-cell proportions, and reduced T-cell cytokine secretion. After transplant, 100% donor engraftment of neutrophils and platelets through one year was shown by DNA chimerism analysis. To find out how POMP deficiency affects T-cell receptor beta repertoire diversity and CDR3 characteristics, high-throughput TRB sequencing was used. What the work shows at the level of the full study, not this receptor alone: Statistical significance for the trend toward lower diversity and increased clonality in PRAID patients was reached only for regulatory T cells. Across all analyzed T-cell subsets, PRAID patients showed a trend toward higher clonality and lower TRB diversity. The number of unique TRB V-J gene pairings was restricted in PRAID patients.

CDR3 length: 16 amino acids, cysteine to phenylalanine. Only CDR3 DNA is held: 48 bases, read in frame from base 1. V and J are truncated by 6 bases and 3 bases respectively, leaving an intervening sequence of 17 bases. From a lookup of the germline V gene (reference sequence), CDR1 and CDR2 are SEHNR and FQNEAQ. Taken with the paper, the label for time point translates to: after hematopoietic stem cell transplant. PRAID was characterized by prominent immunodeficiency alongside autoinflammation. T-cell subsets (conventional T cells, CD8+ T cells, regulatory T cells, T follicular helper cells) were sorted before TRB sequencing. Libraries were built with the immunoSEQ multiplex PCR assay. The authors' analysis ran thus. Shannon entropy, which takes clonal size distribution into account, was used to quantify repertoire diversity. Clonotype distribution inequality was measured with the Gini-Simpson index (Simpson_1-D). This immuneACCESS table, as held by TCRdb, lists in-frame sequences with V and J called but not all clones. Of the missing ones, under half trace to an unresolved V gene in checked studies; the others have no known cause. That table gives V, J and clone size, and the DNA gave D and trimming. Present in this sample are several hundred clones, about 76% of which were seen just once. The top ten clonotypes cover roughly 10% of the sample.

With respect to this clone: The clone's antigen remains unknown. No base quality information exists; no much larger clone differs at one position.

Sequenced here: Tregs from PBMCs, sampled after stem cell transplantation. The chain joins TRBV7-9 to TRBJ2-2; TRBD2 is perhaps the D gene, given 5 matching bases. The clonotype was recovered from a human patient with POMP-related autoinflammation and immune dysregulation (PRAID). Following transplantation, part of the T cell population may be supplied by the graft donor rather than the patient. The DNA sequence is given as TGTGCCAGCAGTTATGAAGGGAGAAGGGACACCGGGGAGCTGTTTTTT. Its protein reads: CASSYEGRRDTGELFF.